A selection of T cell receptor beta chains follows, all from one sample in a study of blood T cell repertoires in COVID-19. The assay was immunoSEQ multiplex PCR, and TCRdb's table has in-frame clones only and misses some. The sample contains about 380,000 clones, about 90% of which appear only once. The sample comprised PBMCs or T cells enriched from blood (not recorded which). The source of these receptors is a man aged 30-40 years who had recovered from COVID-19. The CDR3 runs from the conserved cysteine through the conserved F or W. A D gene is named only where the DNA matches it firmly. Expanded clones are given a class, and other clones once, few, many or no size at all.

clone_size	j_call	v_call	d_call	cdr3_aa	cdr3_nt
-	TRBJ1-5	TRBV2	TRBD1	CASKGGTGGNQPQHF	TGTGCCAGCAAAGGCGGGACAGGGGGCAATCAGCCCCAGCATTTT
-	TRBJ1-2	TRBV4-3	-	CASSPSVVLLNYGYTF	TGCGCCAGCAGCCCTTCGGTTGTTCTCCTTAACTATGGCTACACCTTC
once	TRBJ1-2	TRBV30	-	CAWSEGTQGSYGYTF	TGTGCCTGGAGTGAGGGGACACAGGGATCCTATGGCTACACCTTC
-	TRBJ2-1	TRBV6-1	-	CASSEDGSNSYNEQFF	TGTGCCAGCAGTGAAGACGGGAGTAACTCCTACAATGAGCAGTTCTTC
once	TRBJ2-7	TRBV11-2	TRBD2	CASSLDLAGGPGEQYF	TGTGCCAGCAGCTTAGACTTAGCGGGGGGGCCGGGAGAGCAGTACTTC
-	TRBJ1-3	TRBV10-3	-	CAISGDSVYTIYF	TGTGCCATCAGCGGGGACTCCGTCTACACCATATATTTT
-	TRBJ2-2	TRBV11-1	-	CASSPGHGGELFF	TGTGCCAGCAGCCCAGGACATGGCGGGGAGCTGTTTTTT
-	TRBJ2-5	TRBV25-1	TRBD2	CASSEYSGEIQETQYF	TGTGCCAGCAGTGAATATAGCGGGGAGATCCAAGAGACCCAGTACTTC
-	TRBJ1-2	TRBV19	TRBD1	CASSLEGQSYGYTF	TGTGCCAGTAGCTTGGAGGGACAGTCCTATGGCTACACCTTC
-	TRBJ2-7	TRBV2	-	CASSTRPSFEQYF	TGTGCCAGCAGTACTAGGCCTTCGTTTGAGCAGTACTTC
-	TRBJ1-2	TRBV7-9	-	CASSLSEASYGYTF	TGTGCCAGCAGCTTAAGTGAGGCCTCCTATGGCTACACCTTC
-	TRBJ1-2	TRBV5-1	TRBD1	CASRRTTGRVTRNYGYTF	TGCGCCAGCAGGCGGACGACAGGGAGAGTTACGAGAAACTATGGCTACACCTTC
few	TRBJ1-2	TRBV5-3	-	CARSLATCYGYTF	TGTGCCAGAAGCTTGGCCACTTGCTATGGCTACACCTTC
few	TRBJ2-2	TRBV27	-	CASSFRGTGELFF	TGTGCCAGCAGTTTTAGGGGTACCGGGGAGCTGTTTTTT
-	TRBJ1-5	TRBV6-2/TRBV6-3	-	CASSPSTRGRNQPQHF	TGTGCCAGCAGCCCCTCAACAAGAGGTAGAAATCAGCCCCAGCATTTT
few	TRBJ1-3	TRBV9	-	CASSAGRDWINTIYF	TGTGCCAGCAGCGCCGGGCGGGATTGGATAAACACCATATATTTT
-	TRBJ2-1	TRBV4-1	TRBD2	CASSWGGSGGDYNEQFF	TGCGCCAGCAGCTGGGGAGGTAGCGGGGGGGATTACAATGAGCAGTTCTTC
-	TRBJ2-5	TRBV7-9	-	CASSLASAGWGETQYF	TGTGCCAGCAGCTTAGCTTCCGCGGGTTGGGGAGAGACCCAGTACTTC
-	TRBJ2-1	TRBV27	TRBD2	CASTWGGSYNEQFF	TGTGCCAGCACCTGGGGGGGCTCCTACAATGAGCAGTTCTTC
few	TRBJ1-3	TRBV7-9	TRBD1	CASSPKDRGLGNTIYF	TGTGCCAGCAGCCCTAAGGACAGGGGGCTTGGAAACACCATATATTTT
-	TRBJ2-2	TRBV7-9	TRBD2	CASSPRAGEGELFF	TGTGCCAGCAGCCCCCGCGCGGGGGAGGGGGAGCTGTTTTTT
-	TRBJ1-1	TRBV3-1/TRBV3-2	-	CASSGGQILKAFF	TGTGCCAGCAGCGGCGGACAGATCTTAAAAGCTTTCTTT
-	TRBJ1-1	TRBV5-4	TRBD1	CASSGDRGRTEAFF	TGTGCCAGCAGCGGAGACAGGGGCAGGACTGAAGCTTTCTTT
-	TRBJ2-5	TRBV7-7	TRBD1	CASSRDRAETQYF	TGTGCTAGCAGCAGGGACAGGGCAGAGACCCAGTACTTC